These 24 T cell receptor beta chains were all obtained from the same sample, sequenced in a study of cytomegalovirus exposure and HLA in healthy donors listed by TCRdb under 2017. The library was obtained by the immunoSEQ multiplex PCR assay. Not all clones reach the TCRdb copy of this immuneACCESS table, which keeps in-frame sequences only. Checked studies attribute under half of the gap to unresolved V genes and leave the rest unexplained. For this sample there are under 200,000 clones; about 95% appear just once. In total, the top ten clones hold around 0.9% of the sample. The specimen was PBMCs. The receptors come from a woman aged 18-29 years in good health and CMV-seronegative.

This chain connects TRBV6-5 to TRBJ2-3, with TRBD2 matching 8 bases. The CDR3 runs 13 residues. Germline lookup yields CDR1 MNHEY and CDR2 SVGAGI. The V segment lost 10 bases and the J segment 4 bases; nucleotides outside the gene matches: 7. CDR3 nucleotide sequence: TGTGCCACCCACGGGGGGGCCGCAGATACGCAGTATTTT. Its translation: CATHGGAADTQYF.

The V call is TRBV7-9, the J call TRBJ1-2; tentatively, D is TRBD1 (5 bases). The V gene's germline CDR1 is SEHNR and CDR2 FQNEAQ (reference sequence). V lost 5 bases and J lost 2, with 9 bases in between. CDR3 length equals 13 residues. The CDR3 spells CASSNSGNYGYTF. The CDR3 DNA reads as TGTGCCAGCAGCAACTCAGGGAACTATGGCTACACCTTC.

The chain uses TRBV7-2 and TRBJ1-5, with D maybe TRBD1 (6 bases). The CDR3 is 14 amino acids. Trimming removed 3 bases from V and 6 bases from J, with 12 bases in between. Germline CDR1 and CDR2: SGHTA and FQGNSA. CDR3 bases: TGTGCCAGCAGCTTGTCTAGGGGGAGTCAGCCCCAGCATTTT. Encoded protein: CASSLSRGSQPQHF. The full variable domain, its missing parts supplied by reference TRBV7-2 and TRBJ1-5, is GAGVSQSPSNKVTEKGKDVELRCDPISGHTALYWYRQSLGQGLEFLIYFQGNSAPDKSGLPSDRFSAERTGGSVSTLTIQRTQQEDSAVYLCASSLSRGSQPQHFGDGTRLSIL.

The chain links TRBV5-4 to TRBJ1-2; D may be TRBD1 (5 bases). The CDR3 extends over 14 amino acids. CDR1 and CDR2 from the germline V gene are SGHNT and YYREEE (reference sequence). V shed 1 base and J shed 6 bases, with 13 bases lying between them. CDR3 DNA: TGTGCCAGCAGCTTGTTTGGGGGAGGCAATGGCTACACCTTC. Its protein product is CASSLFGGGNGYTF.

The V and J genes are TRBV5-1 and TRBJ1-1; a possible D gene is TRBD1 (6 bases). The germline gives CDR1 SGHRS, CDR2 YFSETQ. The V and J ends lost 0 bases and 3 bases respectively, with 12 bases between them. The CDR3 length is 15 residues. The CDR3 nucleotides are TGCGCCAGCAGCTTGGGAACAGGGTGGGACACTGAAGCTTTCTTT. Translating gives CASSLGTGWDTEAFF.

J is TRBJ2-5 and V is TRBV11-2; 9 nucleotides agree with TRBD1. The V segment lost 2 bases and the J segment 3 bases; nucleotides outside the gene matches: 4. There are 15 residues in the CDR3. Germline CDR1 is SGHAT and CDR2 is FQNNGV. The CDR3 sequence is CASSLSGTGKETQYF. The CDR3 nucleotides read TGTGCCAGCAGCTTATCCGGGACAGGGAAAGAGACCCAGTACTTC.

The chain is built from TRBV11-3 and TRBJ1-1; D may be TRBD1 (6 bases). The V end lost 1 base, the J end lost 4 bases, and 19 bases lay between the germline ends. Germline loops: CDR1 SGHNT, CDR2 YENEEA. This CDR3 has 17 residues. DNA for the CDR3: TGTGCCAGCAGCTTAGTACAGGGTGAGGGCAGAGGCACTGAAGCTTTCTTT. Translated, it gives CASSLVQGEGRGTEAFF.

The chain links TRBV30 to TRBJ2-3; D gene ambiguous. Trimming stripped 3 bases from V and 2 bases from J, with 12 bases between. This CDR3 is 14 amino acids long. Germline CDR1 is GTSNPN and CDR2 is SVGIG (reference sequence). Here the CDR3 reads CAWSPRVPTDTQYF. CDR3 DNA: TGTGCCTGGAGCCCCCGCGTGCCCACAGATACGCAGTATTTT.

The gene calls are TRBV29-1 and TRBJ2-3, with D possibly matching TRBD2 (7 bases). This CDR3 is built from 16 residues. V lost 8 bases and J 7 bases, leaving 28 bases between the germline ends. Germline values: CDR1 SQVTM, CDR2 ANQGSEA. The CDR3 bases are TGCAGCCTGGTCAGGGGCTATGGCGGGGAGGGGAATACGCAGTATTTT. Translated, it gives CSLVRGYGGEGNTQYF.

This clone was recorded only once. The CDR3 loop is CASSYSNSYEQYF. The CDR3 region has the DNA TGTGCCAGCAGTTACTCGAACAGCTACGAGCAGTACTTC. The V and J genes are TRBV6-6 and TRBJ2-7; D gene ambiguous. The V gene's germline CDR1 is MNHNY and CDR2 SVGAGI (reference sequence). CDR3 size: 13 residues. V gave up 0 bases and J gave up 3 bases, with 6 bases separating them.

The chain joins TRBV7-2 to TRBJ1-2; D gene ambiguous. The CDR3 loop spans 12 amino acids. V was clipped by 2 bases and J by 7 bases, with 8 bases between them. Germline V gene lookup returns CDR1 SGHTA and CDR2 FQGNSA. The CDR3 here is CASSLRTGGYTF. The CDR3 nucleotides are TGTGCCAGCAGCTTAAGGACTGGTGGCTACACCTTC.

The V gene is TRBV4-2, the J gene TRBJ2-7; TRBD2 aligns across 9 bases. Trimming cost V 0 bases and J 6 bases; bases outside gene matches: 12. Germline lookup yields CDR1 LGHNA and CDR2 YNFKEQ. The CDR3 spans 17 residues. CDR3 protein: CASSQEAGRGGSGEQYF. CDR3 nucleotide sequence: TGTGCCAGCAGCCAAGAGGCTGGGCGGGGGGGATCGGGCGAGCAGTACTTC.

This clone occurred once. V and J are TRBV5-1 and TRBJ2-3, with 8 bases that match TRBD2. V lost 5 bases and J lost 0; bases outside the gene matches: 8. The CDR3 runs 16 residues. CDR1 is SGHRS and CDR2 is YFSETQ in the germline V gene. CDR3 in DNA: TGCGCCAGCAGTCCCGCGGGGGGATCTAGCACAGATACGCAGTATTTT. Its translation is CASSPAGGSSTDTQYF.

The chain has TRBV5-6 and TRBJ1-6; D call uncertain. The CDR3 consists of 16 residues. V lost 3 bases and J 2 bases, leaving 12 bases between the germline ends. The germline V gene has CDR1 SGHDT and CDR2 YYEEEE. CDR3 sequence: CASSYPGGTYNSPLHF. The CDR3 DNA sequence: TGTGCCAGCAGCTATCCGGGAGGGACCTATAATTCACCCCTCCACTTT.

V usage is TRBV6-5 and J usage is TRBJ2-3; no clear D gene. The CDR3 spans 15 residues. Germline assignment: CDR1 MNHEY and CDR2 SVGAGI. V lost 0 bases to trimming and J lost 0 bases, with 7 bases between them. The CDR3 DNA sequence: TGTGCCAGCAGTTACTCGCCAACTAGCACAGATACGCAGTATTTT. Encoded protein: CASSYSPTSTDTQYF.

The chain joins TRBV15 to TRBJ2-7, with 7 bases identical to TRBD2. CDR3 length equals 13 residues. V dropped 0 bases and J dropped 11; count of bases not matched to a gene: 7. Germline V gene data show CDR1 as LNHNV and CDR2 as YYDKDF (reference sequence). The CDR3 DNA is TGTGCCACCAGCAGAGACAGGGAGGGACGAAAGTACTTC. It yields the protein CATSRDREGRKYF.

The rearrangement joins TRBV19 to TRBJ1-6; tentatively, D is TRBD1 (5 bases). This CDR3 has 13 residues. Trimming took off 10 bases at V and 9 bases at J, with 16 bases between the two ends. Germline V gene sequence: CDR1 LNHDA, CDR2 SQIVND (reference sequence). CDR3 loop: CATRAEGISPLHF. The CDR3, as DNA: TGTGCCACAAGAGCGGAGGGGATTTCACCCCTCCACTTT.

The rearrangement joins TRBV5-6 to TRBJ2-2; 7 positions agree with TRBD1. The CDR3 extends over 17 amino acids. V was clipped by 5 bases and J by 3 bases; unmatched bases: 13. Per germline, CDR1 SGHDT and CDR2 YYEEEE. As DNA, the CDR3 is TGTGCCAGCAGTAGACAGGGTGATTTCGTTTACACCGGGGAGCTGTTTTTT. Translation gives CASSRQGDFVYTGELFF.

This clone was found a few times. The V and J genes are TRBV9 and TRBJ1-1; no definite D call. CDR3 size: 8 residues. Germline loops: CDR1 SGDLS, CDR2 YYNGEE. With 7 bases removed from V and 12 bases from J, the gap between germline ends came to 7 bases. The CDR3 protein is CASQAPFF. CDR3 DNA: TGTGCCAGCCAGGCCCCTTTCTTT.

Written as DNA, the CDR3 is TGTGCCAGCAGCTTAGTGGCGGGGGAAATCTACGAGCAGTACTTC. It specifies CASSLVAGEIYEQYF. The chain links TRBV11-2 to TRBJ2-7; TRBD2 matches at 7 bases. V lost 1 base and J lost 3; bases outside the gene matches: 6. The CDR3 is made up of 15 amino acids. Per germline, CDR1 SGHAT and CDR2 FQNNGV.

The J gene is TRBJ1-2, the V gene TRBV7-9; TRBD1 matches at 8 bases. After removal of 0 bases from V and 7 bases from J, the junction contained 7 bases not matched to a gene. CDR1 and CDR2 from the germline V gene are SEHNR and FQNEAQ (reference sequence). The length of the CDR3 is 15 residues. The CDR3 bases are TGTGCCAGCAGCTTAGCGAGCACAACAGGGGGTGGCTACACCTTC. Translating it yields CASSLASTTGGGYTF. The complete variable domain, with remaining parts taken from reference TRBV7-9 and TRBJ1-2, reads DTGVSQNPRHKITKRGQNVTFRCDPISEHNRLYWYRQTLGQGPEFLTYFQNEAQLEKSRLLSDRFSAERPKGSFSTLEIQRTEQGDSAMYLCASSLASTTGGGYTFGSGTRLTVV.

The chain combines TRBV28 with TRBJ1-2; possible D gene TRBD1, 6 bases. Germline V gives CDR1 MDHEN, CDR2 SYDVKM. The CDR3 has 15 residues. V lost 6 bases to trimming and J lost 1 base, with 15 bases between them. CDR3 bases: TGTGCCAGCAGCTCTACAGGGCCTCTTAACTATGGCTACACCTTC. Translation: CASSSTGPLNYGYTF.

The chain recombines TRBV5-6 with TRBJ1-1; D gene uncertain. The CDR3 length is 12 residues. Germline values: CDR1 SGHDT, CDR2 YYEEEE. V was clipped by 1 base and J by 3 bases, with 4 bases between them. CDR3 region: CASSLPYTEAFF. CDR3 nucleotides: TGTGCCAGCAGCTTGCCCTACACTGAAGCTTTCTTT.

This chain links TRBV5-1 with TRBJ1-1; the match to TRBD1 covers 10 bases. Germline CDR1 reads SGHRS; CDR2 reads YFSETQ. The CDR3 consists of 12 residues. Germline trimming cut 4 bases from V and 8 bases from J; bases unmatched to any gene: 2. The CDR3 DNA reads as TGCGCCAGCAGCGGACAGGGGGTAGAAGCTTTCTTT. Translated, it gives CASSGQGVEAFF.